Listed below are T cell receptor beta chains from one sample, sequenced in a study of blood T cell repertoires in COVID-19. Here immunoSEQ multiplex PCR was the method, and the copy in TCRdb shows in-frame clones only, minus some. In the table there are about 120,000 clones, 84% of which are singletons. The sequencing input was PBMCs or T cells enriched from blood (not recorded which). Receptors originate from a woman in her 30s who had recovered from COVID-19. Each CDR3 is given with its conserved first and last residue. The D gene is left open where the match is weak.

V gene	D gene	CDR3 protein
TRBV19	.	CASSSYTLGNQPQHF
TRBV2	TRBD2	CASSGPGGASEQYF
TRBV15	.	CATSRVPRFNQPQHF
TRBV30	TRBD2	CAWSSSGLAMETQYF
TRBV4-3	.	CASSQDRGTEAFF
TRBV7-2	TRBD2	CASSLTSGSGVEQFF
TRBV11-2	TRBD2	CASSQTSGRAQETQYF
TRBV19	.	CASSIVGTDTQYF
TRBV4-3	TRBD2	CASSQGGTSAYNEQFF
TRBV11-3	.	CASSLSGLVYGYTF
TRBV3-1/TRBV3-2	TRBD1	CASSPRGLDAGELFF
TRBV28	TRBD1	CASRGDREGNTIYF
TRBV28	.	CASSLPFFGGDSYEQYF
TRBV5-1	TRBD1	CASSLAPTGGTEAFF
TRBV12-3/TRBV12-4	TRBD2	CASGRGNEQFF
TRBV9	.	CASSVARSGELFF
TRBV7-9	.	CASSPGVEKLFF
TRBV27	TRBD2	CASSPQGGRASYEQYF
TRBV7-2	.	CASSLGLESDTQYF
TRBV5-1	TRBD1	CASSQGQGDQPQHF
TRBV2	TRBD1	CASATRDRGQSNQPQHF
TRBV4-2	.	CASSRRLDGSKGVGYTF
TRBV4-2	TRBD2	CASSQVGLAGTNEQFF
TRBV5-1	.	CASSLGQNYGYTF
TRBV28	.	CASSLSAEGGNQPQHF
TRBV28	.	CASSETVGGNEQFF
TRBV10-3	TRBD1	CAISAGQGWEAFF
TRBV30	.	CAWSVWEGEAFF
TRBV18	TRBD2	CASSPTSGSNEQFF
TRBV5-4	.	CASSQDRNTEAFF
TRBV11-2	TRBD1	CASSPVRGRALHGYTF
TRBV11-3	.	CASRGGGPAAEQFF
TRBV7-3	.	CASSLSGGAEETQYF
TRBV5-5	.	CASSPDWRGEGAFF
TRBV2	.	CASSSDRRNTEAFF
TRBV5-1	TRBD1	CASSYEGARAFF
TRBV21-1	.	CAGLASSTDTQYF
TRBV18	TRBD1	CASSPTGTGISNSPLHF
TRBV6-2/TRBV6-3	TRBD2	CASSTSRGREWVETQYF
TRBV28	TRBD1	CASSFLTLRTGSMNTEAFF
TRBV7-9	.	CASSLGPGHRNIQYF
TRBV25-1	.	CASSELGGYTF
TRBV12-3/TRBV12-4	TRBD1	CASSPDRDGAFF
TRBV7-2	TRBD1	CASSSLGTGGGEQFF
TRBV28	TRBD1	CASSWDRASSQYEQYF